This TCR beta chain was retrieved from a study of T cell responses to AZD1222 COVID-19 vaccine. Study results and caveats: Among those given AZD1222, only six or seven were seropositive at baseline. The breadth and depth of Spike-specific TCRs increased once two AZD1222 doses had been given.

Turning to this clone: The target antigen is unknown.

Repertoires were generated with immunoSEQ multiplex PCR, while TCRdb's copy carries only in-frame clones and drops some. The table records some 60,000 clones, about 88% of them present only once. Sample: peripheral blood, taken 28 days after the second AZD1222 dose. The TCR sequence derives from an adult who received the AZD1222 COVID-19 vaccine.

The CDR3 region has the DNA TGCGCCAGCAGCTCAGGGTACACTGAAGCTTTCTTT. Protein: CASSSGYTEAFF. The rearrangement links TRBV5-1 to TRBJ1-1, with D possibly being TRBD1 (5 bases). The length of the CDR3 is 12 residues. Germline V CDR1 and CDR2: SGHRS, YFSETQ. The germline V and J ends were trimmed by 3 bases and 3 bases, with 6 bases remaining between them.